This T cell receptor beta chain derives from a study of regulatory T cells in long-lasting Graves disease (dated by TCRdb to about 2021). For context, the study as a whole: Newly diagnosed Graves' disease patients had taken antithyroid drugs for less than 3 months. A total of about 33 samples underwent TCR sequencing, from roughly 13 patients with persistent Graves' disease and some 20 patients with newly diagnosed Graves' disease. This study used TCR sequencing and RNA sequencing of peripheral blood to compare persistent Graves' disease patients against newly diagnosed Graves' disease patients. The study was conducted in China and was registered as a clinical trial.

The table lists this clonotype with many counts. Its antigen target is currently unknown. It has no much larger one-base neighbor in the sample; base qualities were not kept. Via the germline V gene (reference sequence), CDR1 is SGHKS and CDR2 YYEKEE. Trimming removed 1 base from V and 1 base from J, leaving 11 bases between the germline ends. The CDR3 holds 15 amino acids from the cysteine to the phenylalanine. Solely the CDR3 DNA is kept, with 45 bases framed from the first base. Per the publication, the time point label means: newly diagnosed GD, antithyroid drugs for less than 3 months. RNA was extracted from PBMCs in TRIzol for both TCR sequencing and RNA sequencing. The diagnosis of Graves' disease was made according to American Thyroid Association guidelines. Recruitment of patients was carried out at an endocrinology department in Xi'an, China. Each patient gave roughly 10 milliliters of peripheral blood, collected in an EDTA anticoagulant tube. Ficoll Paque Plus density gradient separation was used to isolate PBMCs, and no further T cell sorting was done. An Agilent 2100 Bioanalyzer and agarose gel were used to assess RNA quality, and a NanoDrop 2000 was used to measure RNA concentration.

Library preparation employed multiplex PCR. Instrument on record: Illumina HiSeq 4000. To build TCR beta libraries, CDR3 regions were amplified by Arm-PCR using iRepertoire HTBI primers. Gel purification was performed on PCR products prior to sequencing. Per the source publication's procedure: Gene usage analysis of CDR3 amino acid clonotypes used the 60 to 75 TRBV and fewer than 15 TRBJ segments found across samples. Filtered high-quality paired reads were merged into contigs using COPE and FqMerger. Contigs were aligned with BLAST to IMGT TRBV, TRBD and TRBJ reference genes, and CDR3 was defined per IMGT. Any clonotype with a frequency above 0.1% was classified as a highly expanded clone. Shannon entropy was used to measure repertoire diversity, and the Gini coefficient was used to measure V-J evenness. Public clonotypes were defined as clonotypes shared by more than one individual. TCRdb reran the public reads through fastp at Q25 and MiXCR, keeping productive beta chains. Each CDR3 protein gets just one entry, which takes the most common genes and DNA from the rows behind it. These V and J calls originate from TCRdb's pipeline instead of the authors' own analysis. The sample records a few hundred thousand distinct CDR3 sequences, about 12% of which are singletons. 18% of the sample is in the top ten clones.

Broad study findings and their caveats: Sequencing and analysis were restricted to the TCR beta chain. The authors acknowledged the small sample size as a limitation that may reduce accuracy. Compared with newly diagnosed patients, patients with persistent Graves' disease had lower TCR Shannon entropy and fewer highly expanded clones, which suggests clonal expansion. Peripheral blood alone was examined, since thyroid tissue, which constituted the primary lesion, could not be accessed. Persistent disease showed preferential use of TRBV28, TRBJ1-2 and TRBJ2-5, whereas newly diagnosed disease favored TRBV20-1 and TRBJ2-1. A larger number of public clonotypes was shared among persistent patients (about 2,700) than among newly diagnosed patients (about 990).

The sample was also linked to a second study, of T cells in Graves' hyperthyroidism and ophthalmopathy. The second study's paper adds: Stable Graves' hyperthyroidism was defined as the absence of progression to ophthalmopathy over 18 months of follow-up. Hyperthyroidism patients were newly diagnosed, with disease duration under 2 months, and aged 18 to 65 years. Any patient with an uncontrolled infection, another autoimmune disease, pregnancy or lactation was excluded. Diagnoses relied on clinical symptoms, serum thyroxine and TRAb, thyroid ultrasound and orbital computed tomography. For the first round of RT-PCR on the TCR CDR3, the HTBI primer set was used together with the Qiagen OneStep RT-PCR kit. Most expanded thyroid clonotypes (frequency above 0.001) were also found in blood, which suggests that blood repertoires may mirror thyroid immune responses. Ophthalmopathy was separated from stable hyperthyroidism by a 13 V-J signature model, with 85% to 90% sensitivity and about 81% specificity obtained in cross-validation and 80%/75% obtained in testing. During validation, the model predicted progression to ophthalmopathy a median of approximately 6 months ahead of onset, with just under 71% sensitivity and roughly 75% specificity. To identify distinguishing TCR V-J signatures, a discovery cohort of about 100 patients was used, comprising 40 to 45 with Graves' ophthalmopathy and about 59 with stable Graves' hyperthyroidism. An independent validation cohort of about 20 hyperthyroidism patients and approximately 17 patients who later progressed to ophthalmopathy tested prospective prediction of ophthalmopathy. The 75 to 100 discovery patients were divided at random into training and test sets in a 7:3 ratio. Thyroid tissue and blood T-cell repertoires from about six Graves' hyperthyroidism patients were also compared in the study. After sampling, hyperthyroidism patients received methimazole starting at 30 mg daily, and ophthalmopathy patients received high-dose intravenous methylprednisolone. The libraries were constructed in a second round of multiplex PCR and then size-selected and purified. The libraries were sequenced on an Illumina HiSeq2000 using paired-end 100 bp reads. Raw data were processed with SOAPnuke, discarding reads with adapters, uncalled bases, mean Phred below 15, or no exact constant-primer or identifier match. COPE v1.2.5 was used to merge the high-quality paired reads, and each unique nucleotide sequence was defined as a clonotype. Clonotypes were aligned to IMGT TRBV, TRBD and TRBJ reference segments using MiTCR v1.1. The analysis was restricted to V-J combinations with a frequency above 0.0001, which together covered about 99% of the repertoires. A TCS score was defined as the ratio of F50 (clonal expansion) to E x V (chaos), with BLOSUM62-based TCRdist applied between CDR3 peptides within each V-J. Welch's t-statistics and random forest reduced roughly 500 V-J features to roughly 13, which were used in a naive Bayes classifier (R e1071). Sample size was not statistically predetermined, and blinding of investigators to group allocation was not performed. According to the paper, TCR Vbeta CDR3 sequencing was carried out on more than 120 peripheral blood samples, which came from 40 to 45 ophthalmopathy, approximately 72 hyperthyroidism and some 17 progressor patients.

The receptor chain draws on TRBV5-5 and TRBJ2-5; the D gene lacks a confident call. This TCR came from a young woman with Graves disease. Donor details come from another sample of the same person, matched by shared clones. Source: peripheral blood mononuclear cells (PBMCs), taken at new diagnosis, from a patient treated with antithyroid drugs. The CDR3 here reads CASSLIKNSQETQYF. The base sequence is TGTGCCAGCAGCTTGATTAAGAACAGCCAAGAGACCCAGTACTTC. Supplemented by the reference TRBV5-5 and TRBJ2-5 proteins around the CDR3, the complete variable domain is DAGVTQSPTHLIKTRGQQVTLRCSPISGHKSVSWYQQVLGQGPQFIFQYYEKEERGRGNFPDRFSARQFPNYSSELNVNALLLGDSALYLCASSLIKNSQETQYFGPGTRLLVL.